Below, 23 T cell receptor beta chains from the same sample are listed, as sequenced in a study of blood T cell repertoires in COVID-19. This table comes from immunoSEQ multiplex PCR, and its TCRdb copy is limited to in-frame clones, with some not included. The sample has about 60,000 clones, about 90% seen once. Sequenced input: peripheral blood. The receptors stem from a human donor in a cohort sampled during active COVID-19.

The V call is TRBV6-2 or TRBV6-3, the J call TRBJ1-1; tentative D call: TRBD1 (6 bases). CDR3 length: 12 residues. Trimming took 0 bases from V and 11 from J, leaving 10 bases between them. Germline assignment: CDR1 MNHEY and CDR2 SVGEGT. The CDR3 loop reads CASSYSQGSAFF. The CDR3 DNA follows: TGTGCCAGCAGTTACTCACAGGGTTCGGCTTTCTTT.

In this sample, this clone turned up once. This chain connects TRBV4-3 to TRBJ2-1; 11 bases align to TRBD2. The CDR3 contains 19 residues. Germline assignment: CDR1 LGHNA and CDR2 YSLEER. The trim removed 0 bases at V and 0 bases at J, leaving 7 bases unmatched. CDR3 coding DNA: TGCGCCAGCAGCCAAGATTTAGCGGGGGGGATAAGCTCCTACAATGAGCAGTTCTTC. This sequence encodes CASSQDLAGGISSYNEQFF.

The chain combines TRBV27 with TRBJ1-2, with TRBD1 identical over 9 bases. V lost 10 bases to trimming and J lost 4 bases; unmatched junction nucleotides: 4. The CDR3 has 12 residues. Per germline, CDR1 MNHEY and CDR2 SMNVEV (reference sequence). The CDR3 sequence: CATKTGGYGYTF. The DNA for the CDR3 is TGTGCCACCAAGACAGGGGGCTATGGCTACACCTTC.

The V and J genes are TRBV7-9 and TRBJ2-3; D remains unclear. Trimming pared 1 base from V and 1 base from J, leaving 6 bases between. CDR3 size: 14 residues. Germline CDR1 is SEHNR and CDR2 is FQNEAQ (reference sequence). For the CDR3, the DNA is TGTGCCAGCAGCTTAGTTTCGGGCACAGATACGCAGTATTTT. It encodes CASSLVSGTDTQYF.

The V and J genes are TRBV15 and TRBJ2-7; TRBD2 agrees at 10 bases. Per the germline V gene, CDR1 is LNHNV and CDR2 is YYDKDF (reference sequence). This CDR3 is built from 17 residues. Losses at the gene ends were 0 bases for V and 7 bases for J; bases not matched to a gene: 12. CDR3: CATSRDRLLAGRKEQYF. CDR3 DNA: TGTGCCACCAGCAGAGATAGATTACTAGCGGGGCGAAAAGAGCAGTACTTC.

The J gene is TRBJ2-5, the V gene TRBV7-9; D is undetermined. Germline-derived CDR1 and CDR2 are SEHNR and FQNEAQ (reference sequence). Trimming took off 1 base at V and 4 bases at J, with 10 bases between the two ends. The CDR3 is made up of 14 amino acids. The CDR3 nucleotides read TGTGCCAGCAGCTTAGGGTCCAGCGTAGAGACCCAGTACTTC. Its translation: CASSLGSSVETQYF.

V gene TRBV5-1 combines with J gene TRBJ1-3; D is unresolved. The CDR3 covers 15 residues. V was clipped by 4 bases and J by 0 bases, with 11 bases between them. From germline, CDR1 is SGHRS and CDR2 YFSETQ. CDR3: CASSPVSFSGNTIYF. The CDR3 DNA reads as TGCGCCAGCAGCCCGGTTTCCTTCTCTGGAAACACCATATATTTT.

V gene TRBV29-1 combines with J gene TRBJ1-1, with unresolved D. The germline V gene encodes CDR1 SQVTM and CDR2 ANQGSEA. Deletions cut 4 bases from V and 0 bases from J, with 6 bases between. The CDR3 is 12 residues long. The CDR3 DNA sequence: TGCAGCGTTGGAGGAATGAACACTGAAGCTTTCTTT. Its translation is CSVGGMNTEAFF.

This rearrangement joins TRBV2 to TRBJ2-3; 8 bases match TRBD1. Germline values: CDR1 SNHLY, CDR2 FYNNEI. Trimming cost V 7 bases and J 0 bases; bases outside gene matches: 6. CDR3 length equals 15 residues. The CDR3 sequence is CASTRTGTSTDTQYF. The DNA for the CDR3 is TGTGCCAGCACTCGGACAGGGACTAGCACAGATACGCAGTATTTT.

This rearrangement joins TRBV29-1 to TRBJ2-7; TRBD1 is a possible D gene (6 bases). This CDR3 region has 12 residues. Trimming shortened V by 4 bases and J by 3 bases, and 10 bases separated the two germline ends. Germline CDR1 reads SQVTM; CDR2 reads ANQGSEA. For the CDR3, the DNA is TGCAGCGTTGCAGGGACATACTACGAGCAGTACTTC. It yields the protein CSVAGTYYEQYF.

This chain joins TRBV27 and TRBJ2-1; 8 positions agree with TRBD2. J lost 0 bases, V lost 2 bases, and 6 bases had no gene match. Germline CDR1 reads MNHEY; CDR2 reads SMNVEV (reference sequence). The CDR3 is 17 residues long. CDR3 DNA sequence: TGTGCCAGCAGTTTACGGTATAGCGGGGTCTCCTACAATGAGCAGTTCTTC. Its translation is CASSLRYSGVSYNEQFF.

This clone showed up just once. The chain couples TRBV27 to TRBJ1-5, with a tentative D call TRBD1 (5 bases). V lost 4 bases and J 4 bases, leaving 14 bases between the germline ends. Per the germline V gene, CDR1 is MNHEY and CDR2 is SMNVEV (reference sequence). CDR3 length: 15 residues. CDR3 coding DNA: TGTGCCAGCAGTTCCCCCGGGACTGAAAATCAGCCCCAGCATTTT. This encodes CASSSPGTENQPQHF.

J is TRBJ1-1 and V is TRBV14, with a tentative D call TRBD1 (6 bases). The V and J ends lost 5 bases and 11 bases respectively, with 15 bases between them. Germline CDR1 SGHDN, CDR2 FVKESK. The CDR3 has 12 amino acids. The CDR3 DNA reads TGTGCCAGCAGCTTCGGACAGTTAACGGCTTTCTTT. This encodes CASSFGQLTAFF.

The rearrangement joins TRBV7-2 to TRBJ2-2, with 11 nucleotides matching TRBD1. Germline V CDR1 and CDR2: SGHTA, FQGNSA. CDR3 size: 16 residues. Trimming cost V 5 bases and J 7 bases; bases outside gene matches: 9. This CDR3 is CASSPRDRGEVGELFF. The DNA for the CDR3 is TGTGCCAGCAGCCCCCGGGACAGGGGGGAGGTCGGGGAGCTGTTTTTT.

This rearrangement joins TRBV6-2 or TRBV6-3 to TRBJ1-2, with 10 bases matching TRBD1. Germline CDR1 and CDR2: MNHEY and SVGEGT. Trimming took 3 bases from V and 2 from J; bases not matched to a gene: 6. CDR3 length equals 16 residues. CDR3 DNA: TGTGCCAGCAGTTATCCGGGACAGGGGTTGAACTATGGCTACACCTTC. Amino acids: CASSYPGQGLNYGYTF.

This clone has only one observation. The V and J genes are TRBV15 and TRBJ1-5; 7 nucleotides align to TRBD1. Germline trimming cut 0 bases from V and 3 bases from J; bases unmatched to any gene: 2. Germline CDR1 LNHNV, CDR2 YYDKDF (reference sequence). The CDR3 runs to 15 residues. CDR3 DNA: TGTGCCACCAGCAGAGATGACAGGGACAATCAGCCCCAGCATTTT. Translated: CATSRDDRDNQPQHF.

This clone was found once. This chain connects TRBV10-3 to TRBJ1-2; 8 nucleotides align to TRBD1. V gave up 4 bases and J gave up 1 base; unmatched junction bases: 5. CDR1 ENHRY and CDR2 SYGVKD come from the germline V gene. The CDR3 extends over 15 amino acids. The CDR3 region is CAISGGQGVNYGYTF. The CDR3 nucleotides are TGTGCCATCAGTGGTGGACAGGGAGTTAACTATGGCTACACCTTC.

The chain links TRBV7-2 to TRBJ2-1, with a weak D call TRBD1 (6 bases). From germline, CDR1 is SGHTA and CDR2 FQGNSA. CDR3 length equals 15 residues. Trimming pared 1 base from V and 8 bases from J, leaving 15 bases between. The CDR3 spells CASSLEGGWGDEQFF. The DNA for the CDR3 is TGTGCCAGCAGCTTAGAAGGGGGTTGGGGCGATGAGCAGTTCTTC.

The gene calls are TRBV6-1 and TRBJ1-5, with D perhaps matching TRBD1 (6 bases). CDR1 MNHNS and CDR2 SASEGT come from the germline V gene. V shed 0 bases and J shed 0 bases, with 12 bases lying between them. The CDR3 spans 17 residues. The CDR3 sequence: CASSEALDSYSNQPQHF. CDR3 nucleotide sequence: TGTGCCAGCAGTGAAGCACTGGACAGTTATAGCAATCAGCCCCAGCATTTT.

The V and J genes are TRBV2 and TRBJ2-5; 10 bases map to TRBD2. With V trimmed by 2 bases and J by 5 bases, 11 bases remained unmatched. The CDR3 is 17 amino acids. Germline V gene sequence: CDR1 SNHLY, CDR2 FYNNEI. CDR3 region: CASSESGASGSWETQYF. CDR3 DNA sequence: TGTGCCAGCAGTGAAAGCGGGGCTAGCGGGAGTTGGGAGACCCAGTACTTC.

The chain employs TRBV10-3 and TRBJ2-1; TRBD1 agrees at 7 bases. There are 15 residues in the CDR3. Germline V gene sequence: CDR1 ENHRY, CDR2 SYGVKD. J gave up 9 bases and V 2 bases, and 10 bases lay outside the gene matches. The CDR3 sequence: CAISEGQVTAFEQFF. The CDR3 coding sequence is TGTGCCATCAGTGAGGGACAGGTGACGGCATTTGAGCAGTTCTTC.

The chain employs TRBV5-4 and TRBJ2-5; 7 positions match TRBD2. Germline CDR1 reads SGHNT; CDR2 reads YYREEE (reference sequence). The V gene end was trimmed by 2 bases and the J gene end by 5 bases; junction bases not matched to a gene: 6. This CDR3 has 14 residues. The CDR3, as DNA: TGTGCCAGCAGCTTAGCGGGGTTAGGTGAGACCCAGTACTTC. Translation: CASSLAGLGETQYF.

The V call is TRBV6-4, the J call TRBJ1-5; D gene unclear. The germline V gene encodes CDR1 MRHNA and CDR2 SNTAGT. The CDR3 consists of 17 residues. The ends were cut back, 1 base at V and 0 bases at J, with 13 bases in the middle. CDR3 in DNA: TGTGCCAGCAGTGACTTCGGGAGCGATTATAGCAATCAGCCCCAGCATTTT. Its protein product is CASSDFGSDYSNQPQHF.